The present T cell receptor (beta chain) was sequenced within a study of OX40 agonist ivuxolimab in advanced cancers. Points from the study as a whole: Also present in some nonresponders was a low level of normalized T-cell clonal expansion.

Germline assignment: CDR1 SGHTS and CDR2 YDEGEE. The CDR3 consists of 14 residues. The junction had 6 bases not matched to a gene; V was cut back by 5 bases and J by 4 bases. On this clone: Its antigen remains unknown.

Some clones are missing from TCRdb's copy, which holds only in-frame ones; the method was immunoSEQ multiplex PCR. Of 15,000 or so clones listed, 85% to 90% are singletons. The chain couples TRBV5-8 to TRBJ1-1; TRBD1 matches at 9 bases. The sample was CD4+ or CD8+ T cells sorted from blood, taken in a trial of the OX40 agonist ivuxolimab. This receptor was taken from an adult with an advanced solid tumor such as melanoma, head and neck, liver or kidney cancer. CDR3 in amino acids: CASRRGQGRTEAFF. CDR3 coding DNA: TGTGCCAGCAGACGGGGACAGGGACGCACTGAAGCTTTCTTT.